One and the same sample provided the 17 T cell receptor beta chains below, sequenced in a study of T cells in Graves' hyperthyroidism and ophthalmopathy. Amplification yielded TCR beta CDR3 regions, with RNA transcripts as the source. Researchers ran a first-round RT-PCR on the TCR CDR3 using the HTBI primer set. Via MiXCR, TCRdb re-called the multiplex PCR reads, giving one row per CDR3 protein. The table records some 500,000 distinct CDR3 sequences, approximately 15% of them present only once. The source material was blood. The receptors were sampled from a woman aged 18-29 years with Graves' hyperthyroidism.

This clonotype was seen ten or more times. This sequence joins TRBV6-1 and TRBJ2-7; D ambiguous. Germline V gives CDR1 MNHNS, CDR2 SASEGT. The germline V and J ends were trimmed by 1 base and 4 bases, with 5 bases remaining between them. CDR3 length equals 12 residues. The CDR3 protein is CASSEGSYEQYV. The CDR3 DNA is TGTGCCAGCAGTGAAGGGAGTTACGAGCAGTACGTC.

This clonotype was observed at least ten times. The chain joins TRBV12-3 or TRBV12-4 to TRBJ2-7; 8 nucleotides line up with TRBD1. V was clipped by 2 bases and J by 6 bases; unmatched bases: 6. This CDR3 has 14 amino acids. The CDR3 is CASSLQGQGTEQYF. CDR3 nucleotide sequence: TGTGCCAGCAGTTTACAAGGACAGGGAACCGAGCAGTACTTC.

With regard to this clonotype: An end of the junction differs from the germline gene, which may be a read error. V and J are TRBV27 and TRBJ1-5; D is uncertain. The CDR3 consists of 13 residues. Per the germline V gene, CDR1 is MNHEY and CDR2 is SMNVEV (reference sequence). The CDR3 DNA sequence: TGTGCCGGCAGTACCGATAGCAATCAGCCCCAGCATTTT. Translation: CAGSTDSNQPQHF.

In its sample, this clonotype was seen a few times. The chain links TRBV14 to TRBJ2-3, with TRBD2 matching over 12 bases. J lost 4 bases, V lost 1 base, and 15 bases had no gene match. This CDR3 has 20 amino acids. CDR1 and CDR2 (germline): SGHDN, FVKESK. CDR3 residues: CASSQGVLAGGPESADTQYF. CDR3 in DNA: TGTGCCAGCAGCCAAGGGGTCCTAGCGGGAGGGCCCGAGTCCGCAGATACGCAGTATTTT.

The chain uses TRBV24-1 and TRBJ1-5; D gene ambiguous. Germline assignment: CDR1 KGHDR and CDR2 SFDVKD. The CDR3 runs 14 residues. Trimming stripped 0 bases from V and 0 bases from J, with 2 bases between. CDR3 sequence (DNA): TGTGCCACCAGTGATTTGTATAGCAATCAGCCCCAGCATTTT. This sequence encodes CATSDLYSNQPQHF.

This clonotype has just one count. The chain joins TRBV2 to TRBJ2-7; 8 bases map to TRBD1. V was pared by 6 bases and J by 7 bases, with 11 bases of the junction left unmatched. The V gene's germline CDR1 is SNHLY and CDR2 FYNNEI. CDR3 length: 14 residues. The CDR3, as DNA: TGTGCCAGCAGAGGGGGGACAGGTTCGGTGGAGCAGTACTTC. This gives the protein CASRGGTGSVEQYF.

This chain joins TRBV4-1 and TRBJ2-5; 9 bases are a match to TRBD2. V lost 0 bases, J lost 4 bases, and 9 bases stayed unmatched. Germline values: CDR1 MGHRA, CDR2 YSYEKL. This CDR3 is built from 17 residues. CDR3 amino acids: CASSQDLGGRAGETQYF. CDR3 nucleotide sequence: TGCGCCAGCAGCCAAGATTTAGGCGGGAGGGCAGGAGAGACCCAGTACTTC.

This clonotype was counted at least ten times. Here the CDR3 reads CASSLEKTSSGNTIYF. The CDR3 region has the DNA TGTGCCAGCAGCCTGGAGAAGACCTCTTCTGGAAACACCATATATTTT. The genes are TRBV9 and TRBJ1-3, with unresolved D. The CDR3 runs to 16 residues. Trimming stripped 4 bases from V and 1 base from J, with 15 bases between. The V gene's germline CDR1 is SGDLS and CDR2 YYNGEE.

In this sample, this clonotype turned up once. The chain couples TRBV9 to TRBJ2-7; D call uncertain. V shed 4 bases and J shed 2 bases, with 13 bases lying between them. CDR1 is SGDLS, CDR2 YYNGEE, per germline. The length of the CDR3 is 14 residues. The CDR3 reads CASSQEPGTYEQYF. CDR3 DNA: TGTGCCAGCAGCCAAGAACCAGGAACCTACGAGCAGTACTTC.

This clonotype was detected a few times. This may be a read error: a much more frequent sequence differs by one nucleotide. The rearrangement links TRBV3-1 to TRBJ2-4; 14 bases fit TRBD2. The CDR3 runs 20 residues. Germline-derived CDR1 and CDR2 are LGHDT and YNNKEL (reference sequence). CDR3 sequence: CASSHDLGLAGDLAKNIRYF. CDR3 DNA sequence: TGTGCCAGCAGCCACGATCTGGGACTAGCGGGAGACCTAGCCAAAAACATTCGGTACTTC.

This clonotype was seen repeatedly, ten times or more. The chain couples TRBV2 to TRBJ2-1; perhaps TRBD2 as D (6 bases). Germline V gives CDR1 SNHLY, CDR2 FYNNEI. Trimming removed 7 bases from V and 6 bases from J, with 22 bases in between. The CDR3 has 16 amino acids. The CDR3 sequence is CASNDPSGVGANEQFF. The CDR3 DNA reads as TGTGCCAGCAATGACCCGTCGGGAGTAGGAGCCAATGAGCAGTTCTTC.

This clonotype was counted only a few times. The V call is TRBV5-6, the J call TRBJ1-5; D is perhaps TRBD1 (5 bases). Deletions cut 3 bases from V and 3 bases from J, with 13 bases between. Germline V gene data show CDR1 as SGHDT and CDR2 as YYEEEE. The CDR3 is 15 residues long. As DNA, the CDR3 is TGTGCCAGCAGCTCGGGGCCGAACCTCAATCAGCCCCAGCATTTT. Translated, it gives CASSSGPNLNQPQHF. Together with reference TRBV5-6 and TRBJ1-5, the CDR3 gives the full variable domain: DAGVTQSPTHLIKTRGQQVTLRCSPKSGHDTVSWYQQALGQGPQFIFQYYEEEERQRGNFPDRFSGHQFPNYSSELNVNALLLGDSALYLCASSSGPNLNQPQHFGDGTRLSIL.

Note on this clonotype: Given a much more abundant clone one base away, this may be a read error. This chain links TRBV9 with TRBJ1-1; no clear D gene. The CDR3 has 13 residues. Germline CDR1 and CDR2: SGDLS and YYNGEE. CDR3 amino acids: CASSVVENTGAFF. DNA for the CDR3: TGTGCCAGCAGCGTAGTAGAGAACACTGGAGCTTTCTTT.

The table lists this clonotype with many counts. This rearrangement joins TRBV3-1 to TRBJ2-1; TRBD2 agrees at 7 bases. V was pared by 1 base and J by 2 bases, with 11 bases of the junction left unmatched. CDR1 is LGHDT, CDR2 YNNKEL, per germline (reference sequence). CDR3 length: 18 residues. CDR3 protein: CASSQGGGAGRPYNEQFF. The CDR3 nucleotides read TGTGCCAGCAGCCAAGGGGGAGGGGCAGGGAGGCCCTACAATGAGCAGTTCTTC.

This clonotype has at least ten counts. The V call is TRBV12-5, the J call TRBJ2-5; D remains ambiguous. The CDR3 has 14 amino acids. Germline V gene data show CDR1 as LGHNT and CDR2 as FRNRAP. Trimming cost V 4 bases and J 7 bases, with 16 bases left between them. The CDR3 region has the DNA TGTGCTAGTGGTTGGTCGGATTCGATGTGGACCCAGTACTTC. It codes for CASGWSDSMWTQYF.

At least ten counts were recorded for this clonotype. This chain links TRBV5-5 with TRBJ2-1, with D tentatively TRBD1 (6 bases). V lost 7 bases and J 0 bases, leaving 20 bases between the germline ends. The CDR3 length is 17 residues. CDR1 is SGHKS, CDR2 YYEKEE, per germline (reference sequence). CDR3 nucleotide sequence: TGTGCCAGCGAAAGTGAGGTAGGGGGATACTCCTACAATGAGCAGTTCTTC. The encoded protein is CASESEVGGYSYNEQFF.

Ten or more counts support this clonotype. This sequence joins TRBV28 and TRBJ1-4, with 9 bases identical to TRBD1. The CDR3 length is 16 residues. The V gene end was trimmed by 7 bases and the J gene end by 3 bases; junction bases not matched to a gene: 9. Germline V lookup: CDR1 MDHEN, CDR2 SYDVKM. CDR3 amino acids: CASTNTGGASNEKLFF. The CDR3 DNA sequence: TGTGCCAGCACGAATACAGGGGGCGCATCTAATGAAAAACTGTTTTTT.